The clone carrying this T cell receptor (beta chain) was seen a few times. What it binds is unknown. The data were taken from a study of CD8+ T cells in alopecia areata. Study summary: The study gave treated patients oral tofacitinib at 5 to 10 mg twice daily. A 6-month off-drug phase came after tofacitinib, which had lasted 6 to 18 months.

Sequencing relied on a cDNA template that was reverse transcribed from extracted RNA. The assay was immunoSEQ multiplex PCR, and TCRdb's table has in-frame clones only and misses some. The data show over 200,000 clones, with approximately 52% seen just once and 0.45% held by the top ten. The study, taken as a whole, reports: Sequence data from scalp samples additionally include resident alphabeta T cells of normal skin.

The CDR3 has 14 amino acids. CDR1 and CDR2 (germline): MGHRA, YSYEKL. V dropped 0 bases and J dropped 9 bases, with 12 bases sitting between them. The chain recombines TRBV4-1 with TRBJ1-5; tentatively, D is TRBD1 (5 bases). The TCR sequence derives from a human donor with alopecia areata. Sequencing used CD4+ T cells sorted from blood, obtained at week 0. In DNA form, the CDR3 reads TGCGCCAGCAGCCAAGACGGGAGTGGGGGGCCCCAGCATTTT. Protein: CASSQDGSGGPQHF.